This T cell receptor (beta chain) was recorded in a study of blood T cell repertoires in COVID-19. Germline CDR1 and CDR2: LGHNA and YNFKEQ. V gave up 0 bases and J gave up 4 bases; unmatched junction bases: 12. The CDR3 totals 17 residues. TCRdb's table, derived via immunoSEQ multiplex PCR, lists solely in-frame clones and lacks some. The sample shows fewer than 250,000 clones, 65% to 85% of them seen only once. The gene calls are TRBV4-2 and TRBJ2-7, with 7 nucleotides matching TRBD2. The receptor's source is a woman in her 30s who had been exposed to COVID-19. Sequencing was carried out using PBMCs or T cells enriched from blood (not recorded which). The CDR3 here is CASSQEIMSSGPYEQYF. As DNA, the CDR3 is TGTGCCAGCAGCCAAGAAATTATGTCTAGCGGACCTTACGAGCAGTACTTC.